The 23 T cell receptor beta chains below were found in one sample sequenced in a study of blood T cell repertoires in COVID-19. Repertoires were generated with immunoSEQ multiplex PCR, while TCRdb's copy carries only in-frame clones and drops some. Among under 75,000 clones listed, 70% to 90% were seen once. Sequencing was performed on peripheral blood. The receptors stem from an elderly woman with active COVID-19.

This rearrangement joins TRBV28 to TRBJ2-5; no reliable D call. V lost 6 bases to trimming and J lost 1 base, with 15 bases between them. Germline assignment: CDR1 MDHEN and CDR2 SYDVKM. The CDR3 loop spans 15 amino acids. For the CDR3, the DNA is TGTGCCAGCAGCTCCCCCTCGGTCTCCCAAGAGACCCAGTACTTC. Protein sequence: CASSSPSVSQETQYF.

This clone was seen just once. The V call is TRBV20-1, the J call TRBJ1-2; D call uncertain. V was trimmed by 8 bases and J by 4 bases, leaving 11 bases between them. CDR1 and CDR2 (germline): DFQATT, SNEGSKA (reference sequence). The CDR3 sequence is 11 residues long. The CDR3 loop reads CSRRAIYGYTF. CDR3 DNA: TGCAGTCGAAGAGCGATCTATGGCTACACCTTC.

This chain connects TRBV2 to TRBJ2-1; TRBD2 aligns across 14 bases. CDR3 length: 16 residues. J gave up 12 bases and V 5 bases, and 12 bases lay outside the gene matches. Germline V gene sequence: CDR1 SNHLY, CDR2 FYNNEI. CDR3 DNA: TGTGCCAGCAGTCAAGGACTAGCGGGGGGCCGACCTCGGCAGTTCTTC. This sequence encodes CASSQGLAGGRPRQFF.

The table lists this clone with a count of one. The chain links TRBV12-3 or TRBV12-4 to TRBJ1-2; 10 bases agree with TRBD1. The V segment lost 7 bases and the J segment 7 bases; nucleotides outside the gene matches: 6. CDR3 length equals 13 residues. The CDR3 DNA reads TGTGCCAGCACAGGGACAGGGGATGTTGGCTACACCTTC. Protein: CASTGTGDVGYTF.

V is TRBV29-1 and J is TRBJ2-2, with 8 bases aligning to TRBD2. The CDR3 length is 12 residues. J lost 4 bases, V lost 6 bases, and 1 base had no gene match. Germline lookup yields CDR1 SQVTM and CDR2 ANQGSEA. Written as DNA, the CDR3 is TGCAGCGTGACTAGCGTCACCGGGGAGCTGTTTTTT. This codes for CSVTSVTGELFF.

The V gene is TRBV5-1, the J gene TRBJ2-3; 7 nucleotides match TRBD2. The J segment lost 1 base and the V segment lost 0 bases, leaving 5 bases of the junction unmatched. CDR1 is SGHRS, CDR2 YFSETQ, per germline. The CDR3 has 16 residues. CDR3 sequence reads: CASSLALAAGTDTQYF. The DNA of the CDR3 is TGCGCCAGCAGCTTGGCTCTAGCGGCGGGCACAGATACGCAGTATTTT.

The chain is built from TRBV6-5 and TRBJ2-3; 9 bases align to TRBD2. CDR1 is MNHEY and CDR2 is SVGAGI in the germline V gene. Germline trimming cut 11 bases from V and 2 bases from J; bases unmatched to any gene: 2. The CDR3 totals 12 residues. CDR3 nucleotides: TGTGCCTGCGGGGGGGCCACAGATACGCAGTATTTT. Translated, it gives CACGGATDTQYF.

V is TRBV10-3 and J is TRBJ1-2; 9 positions agree with TRBD1. CDR1 is ENHRY, CDR2 SYGVKD, per germline. The CDR3 sequence is 18 residues long. Trimming took 4 bases from V and 2 from J; bases not matched to a gene: 14. In DNA, the CDR3 is TGTGCCATCAGTGGAACCCCGGGACAGGGAAGGGGCAACTATGGCTACACCTTC. As protein: CAISGTPGQGRGNYGYTF.

The gene calls are TRBV28 and TRBJ1-5; 8 nucleotides align to TRBD1. J was trimmed by 3 bases and V by 6 bases; bases with no gene match: 7. Germline CDR1 MDHEN, CDR2 SYDVKM. This CDR3 is built from 15 residues. The CDR3 loop is CASRPGTGNNQPQHF. The DNA of the CDR3 is TGTGCCAGCAGGCCGGGGACAGGCAACAATCAGCCCCAGCATTTT.

V and J are TRBV7-3 and TRBJ1-5; the match to TRBD1 covers 9 bases. The germline V gene has CDR1 SGHTA and CDR2 FQGTGA. The CDR3 is 15 residues long. V gave up 5 bases and J gave up 1 base; unmatched junction bases: 3. CDR3 DNA: TGTGCCAGCAGCAAGACAGGGGGGAGCAATCAGCCCCAGCATTTT. Translation: CASSKTGGSNQPQHF.

This chain links TRBV21-1 with TRBJ2-7; the table's D gene call, TRBD1, was not cross checked with the DNA. TRBV21-1 is listed as a pseudogene. The CDR3 totals 16 residues. The DNA for the CDR3 is TGTGCCAGCAGCCGAGACAGGCCACTACCTTTCTACGAGCAGTACTTC. Translated: CASSRDRPLPFYEQYF.

V and J are TRBV28 and TRBJ2-5, with 14 positions matching TRBD2. The J segment lost 5 bases and the V segment lost 4 bases, leaving 0 bases of the junction unmatched. Germline-derived CDR1 and CDR2 are MDHEN and SYDVKM. The CDR3 extends over 14 amino acids. CDR3 sequence (DNA): TGTGCCAGCAGTTGGACTAGCGGGGGGGAGACCCAGTACTTC. Residues: CASSWTSGGETQYF. Together with reference TRBV28 and TRBJ2-5, the CDR3 gives the full variable domain: DVKVTQSSRYLVKRTGEKVFLECVQDMDHENMFWYRQDPGLGLRLIYFSYDVKMKEKGDIPEGYSVSREKKERFSLILESASTNQTSMYLCASSWTSGGETQYFGPGTRLLVL.

The rearrangement joins TRBV5-1 to TRBJ2-5; 11 nucleotides align to TRBD2. The V and J ends lost 4 bases and 2 bases, in that order; junction bases with no gene match: 7. Germline CDR1 and CDR2: SGHRS and YFSETQ. The CDR3 is made up of 16 amino acids. The CDR3 coding sequence is TGCGCCAGCAGCCCGTCGACTAGCGGGGATCAAGAGACCCAGTACTTC. Protein: CASSPSTSGDQETQYF. The whole variable domain, filled in from reference TRBV5-1 and TRBJ2-5, reads KAGVTQTPRYLIKTRGQQVTLSCSPISGHRSVSWYQQTPGQGLQFLFEYFSETQRNKGNFPGRFSGRQFSNSRSEMNVSTLELGDSALYLCASSPSTSGDQETQYFGPGTRLLVL.

V and J are TRBV6-5 and TRBJ2-7, with 7 bases matching TRBD1. Germline V gene data show CDR1 as MNHEY and CDR2 as SVGAGI. Trimming took 7 bases from V and 2 from J; bases not matched to a gene: 5. There are 13 residues in the CDR3. The CDR3 DNA reads TGTGCCAGCATAGGGGGCCAAGCCTACGAGCAGTACTTC. It specifies CASIGGQAYEQYF.

The chain has TRBV28 and TRBJ1-1, with 7 positions matching TRBD1. The germline gives CDR1 MDHEN, CDR2 SYDVKM. V was clipped by 5 bases and J by 0 bases; unmatched bases: 6. This CDR3 has 15 amino acids. CDR3 protein: CASSIRGKMNTEAFF. CDR3 in DNA: TGTGCCAGCAGTATCAGGGGGAAGATGAACACTGAAGCTTTCTTT.

V and J are TRBV3-1 (or the pseudogene TRBV3-2) and TRBJ2-3; D ambiguous. This CDR3 contains 11 residues. Germline V CDR1 and CDR2: LGHDT, YNNKEL (reference sequence). Trimming removed 8 bases at V and 5 bases at J, with 8 bases between. This CDR3 reads CASSLVDTQYF. The CDR3 DNA reads TGTGCCAGCTCCCTCGTAGATACGCAGTATTTT.

The chain carries TRBV30 and TRBJ2-7, with D perhaps TRBD2 (6 bases). Germline assignment: CDR1 GTSNPN and CDR2 SVGIG (reference sequence). V dropped 0 bases and J dropped 0 bases, with 12 bases sitting between them. The CDR3 is 15 residues long. For the CDR3, the DNA is TGTGCCTGGAGTGTACGGGGGATGGCCTCCTACGAGCAGTACTTC. Translating it yields CAWSVRGMASYEQYF.

The genes are TRBV5-1 and TRBJ2-7; TRBD2 matches 8 bases. This CDR3 region has 15 residues. CDR1 is SGHRS and CDR2 is YFSETQ in the germline V gene. V lost 0 bases to trimming and J lost 2 bases; unmatched junction nucleotides: 4. The chain's CDR3 is CASSLVGLGTYEQYF. The CDR3 DNA sequence: TGCGCCAGCAGCTTGGTGGGACTAGGGACCTACGAGCAGTACTTC.

This clone came up once. This chain joins TRBV4-1 and TRBJ2-1, with 10 bases fitting TRBD1. Germline V gives CDR1 MGHRA, CDR2 YSYEKL. The trim removed 0 bases at V and 7 bases at J, leaving 18 bases unmatched. CDR3 size: 20 residues. CDR3 nucleotide sequence: TGCGCCAGCAGCCAAGAATGGAGACAGGGGGCTGTGGGGGGGCAGAATGAGCAGTTCTTC. This gives the protein CASSQEWRQGAVGGQNEQFF.

The rearrangement joins TRBV28 to TRBJ2-7; 8 positions match TRBD2. J lost 2 bases, V lost 4 bases, and 16 bases had no gene match. CDR3 length equals 18 residues. Germline V gene sequence: CDR1 MDHEN, CDR2 SYDVKM. CDR3 nucleotide sequence: TGTGCCAGCAGTTCAAGGTTACGGGGGGGCGGCGCCCCCTACGAGCAGTACTTC. Translating it yields CASSSRLRGGGAPYEQYF.

This clone was counted once. The genes are TRBV6-5 and TRBJ1-1, with 8 bases matching TRBD1. Looked up from germline, CDR1 is MNHEY and CDR2 is SVGAGI. Trimming removed 6 bases from V and 7 bases from J; junction bases left unmatched: 13. The CDR3 consists of 15 residues. For the CDR3, the DNA is TGTGCCAGCAGGCCTAGACAGGGGTGGTCCATTGAAGCTTTCTTT. The encoded protein is CASRPRQGWSIEAFF.

The V and J genes are TRBV5-6 and TRBJ2-3; 14 bases line up with TRBD2. The CDR3 spans 15 residues. The V and J ends lost 3 bases and 6 bases, in that order; junction bases with no gene match: 3. Looked up from germline, CDR1 is SGHDT and CDR2 is YYEEEE. Here the CDR3 reads CASSSGTSGGDTQYF. CDR3 DNA sequence: TGTGCCAGCAGCTCCGGGACTAGCGGGGGTGATACGCAGTATTTT.

The gene calls are TRBV7-3 and TRBJ1-1, with unresolved D. The ends were cut back, 2 bases at V and 4 bases at J, with 8 bases in the middle. CDR3 length: 13 amino acids. Per germline, CDR1 SGHTA and CDR2 FQGTGA. The CDR3 DNA reads TGTGCCAGCAGCTTATACAGCTCCACTGAAGCTTTCTTT. As protein: CASSLYSSTEAFF.